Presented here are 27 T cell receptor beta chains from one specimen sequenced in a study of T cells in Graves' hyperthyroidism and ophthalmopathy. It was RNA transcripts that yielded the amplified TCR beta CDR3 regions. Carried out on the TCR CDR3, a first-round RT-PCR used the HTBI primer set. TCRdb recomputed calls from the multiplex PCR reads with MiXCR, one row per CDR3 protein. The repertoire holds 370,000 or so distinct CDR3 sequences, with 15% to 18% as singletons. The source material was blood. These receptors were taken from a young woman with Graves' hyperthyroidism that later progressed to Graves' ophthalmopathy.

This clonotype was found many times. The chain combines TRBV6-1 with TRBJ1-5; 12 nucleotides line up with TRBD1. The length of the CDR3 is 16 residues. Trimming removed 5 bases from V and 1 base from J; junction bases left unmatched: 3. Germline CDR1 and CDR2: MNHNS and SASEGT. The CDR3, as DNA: TGTGCCAGCAGTTGGGACAGGGGGCGAAGCAATCAGCCCCAGCATTTT. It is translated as CASSWDRGRSNQPQHF.

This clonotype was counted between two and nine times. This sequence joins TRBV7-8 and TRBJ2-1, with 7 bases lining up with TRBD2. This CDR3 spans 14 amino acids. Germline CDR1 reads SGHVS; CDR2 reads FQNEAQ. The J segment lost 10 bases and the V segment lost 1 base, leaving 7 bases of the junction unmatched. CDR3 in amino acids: CASSLEGLAEEQFF. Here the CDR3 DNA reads TGTGCCAGCAGCTTAGAGGGCCTAGCGGAGGAGCAGTTCTTC. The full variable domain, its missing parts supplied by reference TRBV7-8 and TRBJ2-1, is GAGVSQSPRYKVAKRGQDVALRCDPISGHVSLFWYQQALGQGPEFLTYFQNEAQLDKSGLPSDRFFAERPEGSVSTLKIQRTQQEDSAVYLCASSLEGLAEEQFFGPGTRLTVL.

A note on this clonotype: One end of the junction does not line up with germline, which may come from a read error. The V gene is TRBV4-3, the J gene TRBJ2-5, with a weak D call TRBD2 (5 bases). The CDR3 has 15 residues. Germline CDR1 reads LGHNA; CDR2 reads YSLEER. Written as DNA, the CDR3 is TGCGCCAGCAGCCAAGATCGAGGTACCGGGGAGACCGAGTACTTC. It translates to CASSQDRGTGETEYF.

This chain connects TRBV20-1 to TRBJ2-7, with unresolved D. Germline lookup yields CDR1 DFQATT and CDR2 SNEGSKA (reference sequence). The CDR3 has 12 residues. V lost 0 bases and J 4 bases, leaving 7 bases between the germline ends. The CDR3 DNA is TGCAGTGCTAGAGATGGATCATACGAGCAGTACTTC. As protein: CSARDGSYEQYF.

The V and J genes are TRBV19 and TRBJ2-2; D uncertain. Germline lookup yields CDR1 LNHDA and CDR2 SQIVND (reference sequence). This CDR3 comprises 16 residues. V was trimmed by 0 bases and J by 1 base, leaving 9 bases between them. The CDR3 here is CASSIDSDVNTGELFF. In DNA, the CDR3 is TGTGCCAGTAGTATAGATTCCGATGTGAACACCGGGGAGCTGTTTTTT.

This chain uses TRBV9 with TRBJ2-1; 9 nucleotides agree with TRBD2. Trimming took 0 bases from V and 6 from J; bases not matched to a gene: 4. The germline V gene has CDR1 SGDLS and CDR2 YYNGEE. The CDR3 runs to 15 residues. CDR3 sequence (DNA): TGTGCCAGCAGCGTAGAGGCGGGAGGGGTCAATGAGCAGTTCTTC. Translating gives CASSVEAGGVNEQFF.

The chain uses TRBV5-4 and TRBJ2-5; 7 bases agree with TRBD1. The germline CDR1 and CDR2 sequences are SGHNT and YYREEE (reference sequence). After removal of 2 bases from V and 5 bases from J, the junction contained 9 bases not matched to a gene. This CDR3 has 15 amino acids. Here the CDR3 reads CASSLDRAAGETQYF. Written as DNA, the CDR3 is TGTGCCAGCAGCTTAGACAGGGCTGCTGGGGAGACCCAGTACTTC. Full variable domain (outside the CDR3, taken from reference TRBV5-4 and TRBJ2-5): ETGVTQSPTHLIKTRGQQVTLRCSSQSGHNTVSWYQQALGQGPQFIFQYYREEENGRGNFPPRFSGLQFPNYSSELNVNALELDDSALYLCASSLDRAAGETQYFGPGTRLLVL.

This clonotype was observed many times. In DNA form, the CDR3 reads TGTGCCAGCAGTTACCGCTACTACGATAACTATGGCTACACCTTC. Residues: CASSYRYYDNYGYTF. This rearrangement joins TRBV6-2 or TRBV6-3 to TRBJ1-2; no firm D call. Trimming removed 2 bases from V and 1 base from J, with 11 bases in between. The germline gives CDR1 MNHEY, CDR2 SVGEGT. The CDR3 loop spans 15 amino acids.

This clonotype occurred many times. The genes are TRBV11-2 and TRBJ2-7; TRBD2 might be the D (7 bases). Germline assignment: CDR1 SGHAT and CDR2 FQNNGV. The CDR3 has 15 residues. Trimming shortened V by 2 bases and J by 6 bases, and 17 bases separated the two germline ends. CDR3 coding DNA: TGTGCCAGCAGCTTAATTGGCGGGAGCAGGGGCGAGCAGTACTTC. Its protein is CASSLIGGSRGEQYF.

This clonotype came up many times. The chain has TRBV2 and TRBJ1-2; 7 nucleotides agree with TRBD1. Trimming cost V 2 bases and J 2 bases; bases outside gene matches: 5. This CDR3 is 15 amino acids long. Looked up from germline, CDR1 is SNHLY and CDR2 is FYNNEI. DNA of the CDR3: TGTGCCAGCAGTGAACAGGGGGGCGGGAACTATGGCTACACCTTC. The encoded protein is CASSEQGGGNYGYTF.

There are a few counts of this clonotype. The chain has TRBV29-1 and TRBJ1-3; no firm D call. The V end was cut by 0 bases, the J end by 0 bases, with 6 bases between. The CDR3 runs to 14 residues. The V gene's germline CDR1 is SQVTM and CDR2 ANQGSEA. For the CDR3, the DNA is TGCAGCGTTGAAGATCCCCACTCTGGAAACACCATATATTTT. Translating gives CSVEDPHSGNTIYF.

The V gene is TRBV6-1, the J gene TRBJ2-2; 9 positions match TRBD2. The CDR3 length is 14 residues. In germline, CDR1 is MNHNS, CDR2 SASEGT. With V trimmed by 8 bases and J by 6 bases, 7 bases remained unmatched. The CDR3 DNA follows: TGTGCCAGCCTACCGGGACTAGCTTCCGGGGAGCTGTTTTTT. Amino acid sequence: CASLPGLASGELFF.

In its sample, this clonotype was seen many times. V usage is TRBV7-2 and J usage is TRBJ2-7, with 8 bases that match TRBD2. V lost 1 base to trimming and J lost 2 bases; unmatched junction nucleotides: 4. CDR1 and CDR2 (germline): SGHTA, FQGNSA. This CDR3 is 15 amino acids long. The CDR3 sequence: CASSLGDSGTYEQYF. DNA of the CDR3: TGTGCCAGCAGCTTAGGCGATAGCGGGACCTACGAGCAGTACTTC.

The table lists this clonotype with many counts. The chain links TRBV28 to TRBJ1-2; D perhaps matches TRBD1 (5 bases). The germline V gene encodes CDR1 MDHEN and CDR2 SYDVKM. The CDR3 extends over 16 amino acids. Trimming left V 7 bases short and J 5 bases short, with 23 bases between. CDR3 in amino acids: CASNPRGLKVWYGYTF. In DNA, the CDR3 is TGTGCCAGCAATCCGCGGGGGTTAAAGGTTTGGTATGGCTACACCTTC.

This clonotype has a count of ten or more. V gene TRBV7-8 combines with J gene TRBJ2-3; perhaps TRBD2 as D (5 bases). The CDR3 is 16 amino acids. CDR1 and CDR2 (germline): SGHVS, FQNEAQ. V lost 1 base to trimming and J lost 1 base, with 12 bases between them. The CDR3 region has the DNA TGTGCCAGCAGCTTAGGATCAGAGGGTGGCACAGATACGCAGTATTTT. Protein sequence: CASSLGSEGGTDTQYF. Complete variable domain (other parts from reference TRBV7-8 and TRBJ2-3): GAGVSQSPRYKVAKRGQDVALRCDPISGHVSLFWYQQALGQGPEFLTYFQNEAQLDKSGLPSDRFFAERPEGSVSTLKIQRTQQEDSAVYLCASSLGSEGGTDTQYFGPGTRLTVL.

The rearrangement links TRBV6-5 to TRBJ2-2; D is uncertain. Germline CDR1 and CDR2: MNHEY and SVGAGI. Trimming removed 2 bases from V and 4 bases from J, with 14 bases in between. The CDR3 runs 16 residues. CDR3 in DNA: TGTGCCAGCAGTTACCCGGGTCGGGTCTCCACCGGGGAGCTGTTTTTT. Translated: CASSYPGRVSTGELFF.

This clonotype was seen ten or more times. The CDR3 region is CASSQDLGGSYNEQFF. CDR3 nucleotides: TGTGCCAGCAGCCAAGATCTGGGGGGCTCCTACAATGAGCAGTTCTTC. The V and J genes are TRBV3-1 and TRBJ2-1; D is perhaps TRBD2 (6 bases). The CDR3 contains 16 residues. Germline CDR1 is LGHDT and CDR2 is YNNKEL (reference sequence). The V gene lost 0 bases and the J gene lost 0 bases, with 9 bases spanning the gap.

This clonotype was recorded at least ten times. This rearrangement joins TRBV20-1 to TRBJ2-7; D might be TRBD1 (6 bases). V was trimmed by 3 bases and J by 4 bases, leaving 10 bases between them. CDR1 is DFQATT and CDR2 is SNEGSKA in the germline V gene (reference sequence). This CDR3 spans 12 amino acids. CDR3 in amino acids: CSASVRGYEQYF. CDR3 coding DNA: TGCAGTGCTAGTGTCAGGGGTTACGAGCAGTACTTC.

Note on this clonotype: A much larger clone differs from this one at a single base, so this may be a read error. This CDR3 reads CASSATGGSRDTEAFF. The CDR3 bases are TGTGCCAGCAGCGCAACAGGGGGCAGTAGGGACACTGAAGCTTTCTTT. The chain is built from TRBV9 and TRBJ1-1; TRBD1 aligns across 9 bases. The CDR3 contains 16 residues. Germline V gene data show CDR1 as SGDLS and CDR2 as YYNGEE. Unmatched junction bases numbered 9, after V lost 3 bases and J lost 3 bases. Based on the CDR3 plus reference TRBV9 and TRBJ1-1, the full variable domain is DSGVTQTPKHLITATGQRVTLRCSPRSGDLSVYWYQQSLDQGLQFLIQYYNGEERAKGNILERFSAQQFPDLHSELNLSSLELGDSALYFCASSATGGSRDTEAFFGQGTRLTVV.

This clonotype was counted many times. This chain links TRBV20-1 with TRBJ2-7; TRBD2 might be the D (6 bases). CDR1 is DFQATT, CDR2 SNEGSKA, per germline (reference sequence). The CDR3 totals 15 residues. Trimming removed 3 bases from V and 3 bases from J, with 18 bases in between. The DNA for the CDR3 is TGCAGTGCTAGCCCCGGGACTCCCTACAACTACGAGCAGTACTTC. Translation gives CSASPGTPYNYEQYF.

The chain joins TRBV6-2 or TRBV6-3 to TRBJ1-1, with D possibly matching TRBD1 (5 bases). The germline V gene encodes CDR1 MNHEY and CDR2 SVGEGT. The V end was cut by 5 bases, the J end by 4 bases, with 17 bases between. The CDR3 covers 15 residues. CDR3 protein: CASSDHRPPGTEAFF. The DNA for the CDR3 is TGTGCCAGCAGTGACCACAGGCCCCCTGGCACTGAAGCTTTCTTT.

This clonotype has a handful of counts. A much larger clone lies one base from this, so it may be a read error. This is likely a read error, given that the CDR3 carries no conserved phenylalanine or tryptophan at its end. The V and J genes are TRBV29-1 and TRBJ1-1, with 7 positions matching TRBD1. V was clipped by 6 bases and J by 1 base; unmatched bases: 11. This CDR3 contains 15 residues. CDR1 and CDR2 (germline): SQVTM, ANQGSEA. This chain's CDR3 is CSVRGGRNENTEAFC. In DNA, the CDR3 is TGCAGCGTCCGAGGGGGCAGGAACGAGAACACTGAAGCTTTCTGT.

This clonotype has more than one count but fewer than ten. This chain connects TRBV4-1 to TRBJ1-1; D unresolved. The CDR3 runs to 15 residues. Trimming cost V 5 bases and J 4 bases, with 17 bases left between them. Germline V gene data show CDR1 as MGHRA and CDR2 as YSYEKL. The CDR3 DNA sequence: TGCGCCAGCAGCAGAATTTCGGTTCCGGGCACTGAAGCTTTCTTT. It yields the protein CASSRISVPGTEAFF.

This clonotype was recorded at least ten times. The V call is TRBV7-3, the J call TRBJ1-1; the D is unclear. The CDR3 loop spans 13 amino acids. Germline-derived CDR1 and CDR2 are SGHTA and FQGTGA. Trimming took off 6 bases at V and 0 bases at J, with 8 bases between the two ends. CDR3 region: CASSPEMNTEAFF. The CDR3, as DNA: TGTGCCAGCAGTCCCGAAATGAACACTGAAGCTTTCTTT.

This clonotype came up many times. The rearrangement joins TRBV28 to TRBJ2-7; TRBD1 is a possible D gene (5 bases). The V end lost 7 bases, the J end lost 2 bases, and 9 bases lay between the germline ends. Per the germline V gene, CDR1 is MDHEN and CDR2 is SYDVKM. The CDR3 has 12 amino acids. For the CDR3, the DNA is TGTGCCAGCAACAGGTGGCCCTACGAGCAGTACTTC. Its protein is CASNRWPYEQYF.

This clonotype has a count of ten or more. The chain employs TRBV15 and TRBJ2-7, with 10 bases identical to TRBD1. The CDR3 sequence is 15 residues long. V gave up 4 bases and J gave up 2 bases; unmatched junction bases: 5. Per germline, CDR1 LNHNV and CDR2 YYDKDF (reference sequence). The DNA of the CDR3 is TGTGCCACCAGCAAACCCGGGACAGGGGCCTACGAGCAGTACTTC. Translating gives CATSKPGTGAYEQYF.

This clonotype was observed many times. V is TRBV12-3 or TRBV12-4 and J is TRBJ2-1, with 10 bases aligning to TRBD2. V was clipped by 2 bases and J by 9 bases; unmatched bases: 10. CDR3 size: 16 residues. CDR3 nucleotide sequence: TGTGCCAGCAGTTTAAATCTCCTAGCGGGAGTACTTGAGCAGTTCTTC. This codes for CASSLNLLAGVLEQFF.